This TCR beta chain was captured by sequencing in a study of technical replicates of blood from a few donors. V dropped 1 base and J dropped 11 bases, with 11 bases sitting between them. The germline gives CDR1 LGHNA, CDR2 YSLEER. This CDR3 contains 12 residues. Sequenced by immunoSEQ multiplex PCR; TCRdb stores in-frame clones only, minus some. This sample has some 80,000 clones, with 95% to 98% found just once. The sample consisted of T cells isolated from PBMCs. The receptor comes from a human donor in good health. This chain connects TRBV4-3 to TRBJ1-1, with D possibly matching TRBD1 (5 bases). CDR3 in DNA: TGCGCCAGCAGCCAAGGGCCCCAGGGCGCTTTCTTT. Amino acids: CASSQGPQGAFF.